This T cell receptor (beta chain) was sequenced for a study of spatial heterogeneity in lung cancer. Study details: Among detected sequences, beta-chain ones consistently exceeded alpha-chain ones in number.

TCRdb fed the 5' RACE reads into MiXCR, producing one record per CDR3 protein. The sample contains some 120,000 distinct CDR3 sequences, over 9% of which appear only once. This clonotype came up many times. Time point reported: blood at routine non-recurrence follow-up after resection. Material for sequencing was whole RNA from tumor, nontumor lung or frozen PBMC, left unsorted. The sequence was collected from a male donor with early-stage non-small cell lung cancer. Sequencing was performed on PBMCs, taken at follow-up.

The CDR3 sequence: CASSFAGTGQNIQYF. The DNA for the CDR3 is TGTGCCAGCAGCTTTGCCGGGACAGGTCAAAACATTCAGTACTTC. V is TRBV11-3 and J is TRBJ2-4, with 8 bases aligning to TRBD1. Unmatched junction bases numbered 6, after V lost 3 bases and J lost 5 bases. Germline CDR1 reads SGHNT; CDR2 reads YENEEA. CDR3 length: 15 residues. Full variable domain (rest looked up from reference TRBV11-3 and TRBJ2-4): EAGVVQSPRYKIIEKKQPVAFWCNPISGHNTLYWYLQNLGQGPELLIRYENEEAVDDSQLPKDRFSAERLKGVDSTLKIQPAELGDSAVYLCASSFAGTGQNIQYFGAGTRLSVL.